Given below is one T cell receptor (beta chain) in context. This entry belongs to a study of blood T cell repertoires in COVID-19. In the original processing: Reference gene primers were amplified, and this amplification served to estimate nucleated cell counts. Clones were sequenced by immunoSEQ multiplex PCR, and TCRdb holds only the in-frame ones, with some missing. V and J calls and clone size are as listed in that table; D and trimming were resolved from the DNA. The data contain some 270,000 clones, around 90% of them singletons. One Seattle source followed patients from active infection through their disease course. The CDR3 is 14 residues long. V was trimmed by 6 bases and J by 8 bases, leaving 16 bases between them. Germline V gene data show CDR1 as MNHEY and CDR2 as SVGAGI.

This chain connects TRBV6-5 to TRBJ1-4; D is undetermined. Material: peripheral blood. The TCR originated in a woman in her sixties with COVID-19, enrolled during active disease. The chain's CDR3 is CASRTGVGSEKLFF. The CDR3 DNA is TGTGCCAGCAGGACCGGGGTTGGAAGCGAAAAACTGTTTTTT.